The 30 T cell receptor beta chains listed next were all sequenced from one sample in a study of T-cell reconstitution after alpha-beta-depleted transplantation in children. Unique molecular identifiers tagged the TCRbeta library. TCRdb recomputed calls from the PCR reads with MiXCR, one row per CDR3 protein. This sample has almost 500,000 distinct CDR3 sequences, with roughly an eighth found just once. Sequencing was performed on PBMCs from the stem cell graft donor, taken from the stem cell graft. The receptors come from a human donor who donated a stem cell graft to a child with combined immunodeficiency.

V gene TRBV24-1 combines with J gene TRBJ2-1; unclear D gene. This CDR3 comprises 17 residues. V lost 3 bases and J lost 2, with 16 bases in between. In germline, CDR1 is KGHDR, CDR2 SFDVKD. The CDR3 bases are TGTGCCACCAGTGATCCCCTCCGAGGCGAGGCCTACAATGAGCAGTTCTTC. It codes for CATSDPLRGEAYNEQFF.

The V and J genes are TRBV7-8 and TRBJ2-7; the D gene is possibly TRBD2 (5 bases). This CDR3 is built from 14 residues. Germline V lookup: CDR1 SGHVS, CDR2 FQNEAQ. Trimming removed 5 bases from V and 1 base from J, with 12 bases in between. CDR3 amino acids: CASSVQRTSYEQYF. In nucleotides, the CDR3 is TGTGCCAGCAGCGTCCAAAGGACTTCCTACGAGCAGTACTTC.

The V and J genes are TRBV6-2 or TRBV6-3 and TRBJ2-3; 9 nucleotides align to TRBD2. V lost 0 bases, J lost 2 bases, and 12 bases stayed unmatched. CDR1 and CDR2 from the germline V gene are MNHEY and SVGEGT. The CDR3 is 19 amino acids. CDR3 sequence reads: CASSYSDPGLAGHTDTQYF. The CDR3 DNA follows: TGTGCCAGCAGTTACTCAGACCCGGGACTAGCTGGTCACACAGATACGCAGTATTTT.

CDR3 nucleotide sequence: TGCAGTGCTGTAATACAGGGGGGTAGATACGAGCAGTACTTC. Translation: CSAVIQGGRYEQYF. This sequence joins TRBV20-1 and TRBJ2-7; 8 bases line up with TRBD1. The CDR3 has 14 amino acids. Germline lookup yields CDR1 DFQATT and CDR2 SNEGSKA (reference sequence). V lost 5 bases to trimming and J lost 4 bases; unmatched junction nucleotides: 10.

This clonotype was counted ten times or more. The chain recombines TRBV4-3 with TRBJ2-5; D remains ambiguous. This CDR3 has 13 amino acids. V was shortened by 1 base and J by 5 bases, with 8 bases between the two germline ends. CDR1 LGHNA and CDR2 YSLEER come from the germline V gene. CDR3 region: CASSQVPGETQYF. The CDR3 DNA reads TGCGCCAGCAGCCAAGTACCTGGGGAGACCCAGTACTTC.

This clonotype has a handful of counts. V and J are TRBV6-5 and TRBJ2-2; D not certain. This CDR3 is built from 16 residues. The germline V gene encodes CDR1 MNHEY and CDR2 SVGAGI. V lost 0 bases and J 0 bases, leaving 8 bases between the germline ends. The CDR3 nucleotides are TGTGCCAGCAGTTACTCGACTGGGACGAACACCGGGGAGCTGTTTTTT. This sequence encodes CASSYSTGTNTGELFF.

This clonotype has just a few counts. The chain recombines TRBV7-3 with TRBJ1-2; D unresolved. Per the germline V gene, CDR1 is SGHTA and CDR2 is FQGTGA. Trimming removed 2 bases from V and 3 bases from J, with 10 bases in between. The CDR3 loop spans 14 amino acids. This chain's CDR3 is CASSLARLDYGYTF. CDR3 DNA: TGTGCCAGCAGCTTAGCGCGCCTAGACTATGGCTACACCTTC.

This chain connects TRBV5-1 to TRBJ2-1, with 8 bases lining up with TRBD2. After removal of 0 bases from V and 5 bases from J, the junction contained 7 bases not matched to a gene. Looked up from germline, CDR1 is SGHRS and CDR2 is YFSETQ. CDR3 length: 16 amino acids. The CDR3 DNA is TGCGCCAGCAGCTTGGTAACGGGGGGGACTAACAATGAGCAGTTCTTC. Protein: CASSLVTGGTNNEQFF.

A word on this clonotype: Given a much more abundant clone one base away, this may be a read error. V and J are TRBV4-2 and TRBJ2-1; D uncertain. Germline V gene data show CDR1 as LGHNA and CDR2 as YNFKEQ. The length of the CDR3 is 14 residues. CDR3 in amino acids: CASSQDAGRSEQLF. The CDR3 nucleotides are TGTGCCAGCAGCCAAGACGCTGGGCGCAGTGAGCAGTTATTC.

This clonotype was detected a few times. The gene calls are TRBV7-3 and TRBJ2-1; 8 positions match TRBD2. The V gene end was trimmed by 5 bases and the J gene end by 7 bases; junction bases not matched to a gene: 16. The CDR3 covers 17 residues. Germline values: CDR1 SGHTA, CDR2 FQGTGA. The CDR3 nucleotides are TGTGCCAGCAGCCCCAGCCCTGTGGCGGGGGGCCCTAATGAGCAGTTCTTC. It is translated as CASSPSPVAGGPNEQFF.

This clonotype was seen at least ten times. The chain recombines TRBV18 with TRBJ2-1; the match to TRBD2 covers 10 bases. The germline V gene encodes CDR1 KGHSH and CDR2 LQKENI. Germline trimming cut 4 bases from V and 8 bases from J; bases unmatched to any gene: 14. The CDR3 spans 17 residues. This chain's CDR3 is CASSRNKGLAGEDEQFF. DNA for the CDR3: TGTGCCAGCTCACGCAACAAAGGGCTAGCGGGAGAGGATGAGCAGTTCTTC. Filled out from reference TRBV18 and TRBJ2-1, the complete variable domain reads NAGVMQNPRHLVRRRGQEARLRCSPMKGHSHVYWYRQLPEEGLKFMVYLQKENIIDESGMPKERFSAEFPKEGPSILRIQQVVRGDSAAYFCASSRNKGLAGEDEQFFGPGTRLTVL.

There are many counts of this clonotype. This chain joins TRBV12-3 or TRBV12-4 and TRBJ2-3; a possible D gene is TRBD1 (6 bases). This CDR3 is 17 amino acids long. V gave up 6 bases and J gave up 2 bases, with 21 bases separating them. For the CDR3, the DNA is TGTGCCAGCAGGGAACCGGGACACAAGTCAATCACAGATACGCAGTATTTT. Its protein is CASREPGHKSITDTQYF.

The chain couples TRBV7-6 to TRBJ2-1; D is possibly TRBD1 (6 bases). The CDR3 has 15 amino acids. Germline lookup yields CDR1 SGHVS and CDR2 FNYEAQ. V lost 5 bases and J lost 7, with 18 bases in between. For the CDR3, the DNA is TGTGCCAGCAGCATTGCTGGGGGCGCGTCGAATGAGCAGTTCTTC. Residues: CASSIAGGASNEQFF.

This clonotype has just a few counts. The genes are TRBV5-6 and TRBJ2-1; 10 bases align to TRBD2. CDR3 length: 15 residues. CDR1 is SGHDT and CDR2 is YYEEEE in the germline V gene. V shed 2 bases, J shed 13 bases, and the junction held 12 bases outside the gene matches. CDR3 sequence (DNA): TGTGCCAGCAGCTTCAGGTTCCTAGCGGGGGCTCGCCAGTTCTTC. Protein sequence: CASSFRFLAGARQFF.

The chain links TRBV4-3 to TRBJ2-1, with 13 nucleotides matching TRBD2. There are 16 residues in the CDR3. Germline V lookup: CDR1 LGHNA, CDR2 YSLEER. V was pared by 2 bases and J by 5 bases, with 3 bases of the junction left unmatched. Here the CDR3 DNA reads TGCGCCAGCAGCCAATGGACTAGCGGGAGCAACAATGAGCAGTTCTTC. Its protein is CASSQWTSGSNNEQFF.

This clonotype was recorded a few times. The CDR3, as DNA: TGCAGTGCTGGCGGACTAGCGGGGACAGATACGCAGTATTTT. Translation gives CSAGGLAGTDTQYF. The rearrangement links TRBV20-1 to TRBJ2-3; the match to TRBD2 covers 12 bases. The CDR3 has 14 residues. Unmatched junction bases numbered 3, after V lost 5 bases and J lost 3 bases. Germline V CDR1 and CDR2: DFQATT, SNEGSKA (reference sequence).

This chain links TRBV5-5 with TRBJ2-7, with 7 bases fitting TRBD1. The CDR3 covers 15 residues. V shed 5 bases and J 0 bases; nucleotides not matched to a gene: 8. In germline, CDR1 is SGHKS, CDR2 YYEKEE (reference sequence). CDR3 coding DNA: TGTGCCAGCAGTATACAGGGGACCCTCTCCTACGAGCAGTACTTC. This encodes CASSIQGTLSYEQYF. The full variable domain, in which reference TRBV5-5 and TRBJ2-7 provide the parts outside the CDR3, is DAGVTQSPTHLIKTRGQQVTLRCSPISGHKSVSWYQQVLGQGPQFIFQYYEKEERGRGNFPDRFSARQFPNYSSELNVNALLLGDSALYLCASSIQGTLSYEQYFGPGTRLTVT.

The sample holds a few counts of this clonotype. The V call is TRBV6-1, the J call TRBJ2-1; TRBD2 agrees at 8 bases. With V trimmed by 6 bases and J by 14 bases, 12 bases remained unmatched. The CDR3 has 13 residues. From germline, CDR1 is MNHNS and CDR2 SASEGT. The CDR3 loop is CASRGTSGFGEFF. CDR3 nucleotide sequence: TGTGCCAGCAGGGGGACTAGTGGGTTCGGTGAGTTCTTC.

This chain connects TRBV3-1 to TRBJ2-7, with TRBD1 matching over 7 bases. V trimming: 5 bases; J trimming: 2 bases; junction bases outside the gene matches: 12. Germline CDR1 reads LGHDT; CDR2 reads YNNKEL (reference sequence). This CDR3 has 16 amino acids. CDR3 coding DNA: TGTGCCAGCAGCACGTTGACCGGGACAGCAACCTACGAGCAGTACTTC. Its protein product is CASSTLTGTATYEQYF.

In its sample, this clonotype was seen many times. The J gene is TRBJ2-3, the V gene TRBV4-2; D remains ambiguous. The V end was cut by 1 base, the J end by 3 bases, with 14 bases between. Germline assignment: CDR1 LGHNA and CDR2 YNFKEQ. This CDR3 has 16 amino acids. The CDR3 region is CASSQVPRIRTDTQYF. CDR3 bases: TGTGCCAGCAGCCAAGTCCCCCGGATCCGAACAGATACGCAGTATTTT.

This clonotype was recorded many times. V and J are TRBV7-8 and TRBJ2-7; 7 bases line up with TRBD1. This CDR3 spans 14 amino acids. Unmatched junction bases numbered 9, after V lost 5 bases and J lost 5 bases. The V gene's germline CDR1 is SGHVS and CDR2 FQNEAQ. CDR3 bases: TGTGCCAGCAGCCGCTCGACAGGGTCTAACGAGCAGTACTTC. As protein: CASSRSTGSNEQYF.

The CDR3 DNA reads as TGTGCCAGCAGTTTAGCGGGGGGGGTCACAGATACGCAGTATTTT. Protein product: CASSLAGGVTDTQYF. V and J are TRBV12-3 or TRBV12-4 and TRBJ2-3; 7 bases are a match to TRBD2. J lost 2 bases, V lost 0 bases, and 2 bases had no gene match. CDR3 size: 15 residues.

This clonotype occurred a few times. The chain combines TRBV7-2 with TRBJ2-1; TRBD2 matches at 10 bases. The CDR3 runs to 15 residues. Germline CDR1 SGHTA, CDR2 FQGNSA. Trimming took 5 bases from V and 4 from J; bases not matched to a gene: 5. The CDR3 DNA follows: TGTGCCAGCAGCCCTCATAGCGGGAGGTACAATGAGCAGTTCTTC. It translates to CASSPHSGRYNEQFF.

This clonotype was observed a handful of times. This chain joins TRBV9 and TRBJ2-2; 11 positions match TRBD2. Germline V CDR1 and CDR2: SGDLS, YYNGEE. The CDR3 sequence is 17 residues long. V was clipped by 0 bases and J by 6 bases; unmatched bases: 7. The CDR3 DNA follows: TGTGCCAGCAGCGTAGACCTAGCGGGGGGACCGTCCGGGGAGCTGTTTTTT. It yields the protein CASSVDLAGGPSGELFF. Looking up the rest from reference TRBV9 and TRBJ2-2 gives the full variable domain: DSGVTQTPKHLITATGQRVTLRCSPRSGDLSVYWYQQSLDQGLQFLIQYYNGEERAKGNILERFSAQQFPDLHSELNLSSLELGDSALYFCASSVDLAGGPSGELFFGEGSRLTVL.

The J gene is TRBJ1-3, the V gene TRBV5-1, with TRBD1 matching 8 bases. V shed 0 bases and J 7 bases; nucleotides not matched to a gene: 6. Germline loops: CDR1 SGHRS, CDR2 YFSETQ. The CDR3 has 15 residues. CDR3 region: CASSLGGQERNTIYF. The CDR3 DNA reads TGCGCCAGCAGCTTGGGGGGACAGGAAAGGAACACCATATATTTT. Filled out from reference TRBV5-1 and TRBJ1-3, the complete variable domain reads KAGVTQTPRYLIKTRGQQVTLSCSPISGHRSVSWYQQTPGQGLQFLFEYFSETQRNKGNFPGRFSGRQFSNSRSEMNVSTLELGDSALYLCASSLGGQERNTIYFGEGSWLTVV.

V usage is TRBV6-5 and J usage is TRBJ1-1; the match to TRBD1 covers 7 bases. V was pared by 4 bases and J by 8 bases, with 10 bases of the junction left unmatched. The CDR3 runs 14 residues. The germline gives CDR1 MNHEY, CDR2 SVGAGI. The CDR3 region has the DNA TGTGCCAGCAGTTCCCGGGACAGCAGGTGGGAAGCTTTCTTT. This sequence encodes CASSSRDSRWEAFF.

The gene calls are TRBV11-2 and TRBJ2-3, with 8 bases identical to TRBD2. The CDR3 spans 15 residues. The V gene's germline CDR1 is SGHAT and CDR2 FQNNGV. V dropped 0 bases and J dropped 8; count of bases not matched to a gene: 7. The CDR3 is CASSLDTGGAATQYF. CDR3 bases: TGTGCCAGCAGCTTAGATACCGGGGGGGCAGCTACGCAGTATTTT.

V is TRBV10-3 and J is TRBJ2-7, with 13 nucleotides matching TRBD2. The CDR3 spans 15 residues. The germline V gene encodes CDR1 ENHRY and CDR2 SYGVKD. With 5 bases clipped from V and 3 bases from J, the junction kept 4 bases outside the gene matches. The CDR3 DNA follows: TGTGCCATCAGTCGAGGACTAGCGGGAGACTACGAGCAGTACTTC. Its translation is CAISRGLAGDYEQYF.

This clonotype was seen a handful of times. The chain has TRBV20-1 and TRBJ1-2; D is undetermined. V lost 0 bases to trimming and J lost 6 bases, with 20 bases between them. The CDR3 contains 16 residues. Germline V gene data show CDR1 as DFQATT and CDR2 as SNEGSKA (reference sequence). CDR3 sequence reads: CSARDEFQRADDGYTF. In nucleotides, the CDR3 is TGCAGTGCTAGAGATGAGTTCCAAAGGGCAGACGATGGCTACACCTTC.

This clonotype was counted at least ten times. This chain joins TRBV9 and TRBJ2-1, with TRBD1 matching 7 bases. Germline V gene data show CDR1 as SGDLS and CDR2 as YYNGEE. The J segment lost 4 bases and the V segment lost 4 bases, leaving 8 bases of the junction unmatched. This CDR3 contains 15 residues. The CDR3 DNA is TGTGCCAGCAGCTTCCGGGACAGTTTTTACAATGAGCAGTTCTTC. Residues: CASSFRDSFYNEQFF. Combining the CDR3 with reference TRBV9 and TRBJ2-1 gives the whole variable domain DSGVTQTPKHLITATGQRVTLRCSPRSGDLSVYWYQQSLDQGLQFLIQYYNGEERAKGNILERFSAQQFPDLHSELNLSSLELGDSALYFCASSFRDSFYNEQFFGPGTRLTVL.